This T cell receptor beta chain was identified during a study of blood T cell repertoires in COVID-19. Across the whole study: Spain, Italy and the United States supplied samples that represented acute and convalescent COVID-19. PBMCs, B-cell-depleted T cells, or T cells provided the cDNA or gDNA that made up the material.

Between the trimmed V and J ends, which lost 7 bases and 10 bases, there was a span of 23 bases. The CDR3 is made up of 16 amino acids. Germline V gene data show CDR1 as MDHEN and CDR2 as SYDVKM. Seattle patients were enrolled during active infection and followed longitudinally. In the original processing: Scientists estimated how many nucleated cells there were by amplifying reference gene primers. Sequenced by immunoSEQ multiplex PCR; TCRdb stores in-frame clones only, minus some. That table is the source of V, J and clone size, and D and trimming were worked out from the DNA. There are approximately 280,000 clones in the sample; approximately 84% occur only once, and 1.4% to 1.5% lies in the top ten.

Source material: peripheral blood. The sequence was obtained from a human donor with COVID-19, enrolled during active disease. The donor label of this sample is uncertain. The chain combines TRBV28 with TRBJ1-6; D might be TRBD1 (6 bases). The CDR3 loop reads CASTDRSGQGSSPLHF. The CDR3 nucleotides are TGTGCCAGCACCGATCGGTCGGGACAAGGGTCATCACCCCTCCACTTT.